A selection of T cell receptor beta chains follows, all from one sample in a study of a mutant IDH1 vaccine in newly diagnosed glioma. No cognate antigen is known for these TCRs. The method was immunoSEQ multiplex PCR; TCRdb's version includes in-frame clones alone and lacks a portion of them. This table holds 55,000 to 65,000 clones, about 80% found once. The sequenced sample was PBMCs, obtained from a glioma patient whose treatment included an IDH1 peptide vaccine. The origin of the receptors is a man aged 25 to 40 with glioma. The CDR3 runs from the conserved cysteine through the conserved F or W. Each record gives: D gene, clone size, J gene, V gene, CDR3 protein, CDR3 DNA. A D gene is named only where the DNA matches it firmly. Clone size is given for some rows only: seen once, a few or many times, or a class if the clone is expanded.

- | - | TRBJ2-2 | TRBV7-7 | CASSPDPSGELFF | TGTGCCAGCAGTCCAGACCCCAGCGGGGAGCTGTTTTTT
TRBD1 | once | TRBJ1-4 | TRBV28 | CASSSPLGTGAEKLFF | TGTGCCAGCAGTTCCCCTTTAGGGACAGGAGCTGAAAAACTGTTTTTT
- | - | TRBJ1-4 | TRBV9 | CASSVGGSLNEKLFF | TGTGCCAGCAGCGTAGGAGGGTCCCTAAATGAAAAACTGTTTTTT
- | - | TRBJ2-5 | TRBV6-1 | CASGRASLQETQYF | TGTGCCAGCGGACGGGCCTCTTTACAAGAGACCCAGTACTTC
- | - | TRBJ2-6 | TRBV4-2 | CASSGQTGPGANVLTF | TGTGCCAGCAGCGGTCAGACTGGGCCTGGGGCCAACGTCCTGACTTTC
TRBD1 | - | TRBJ2-7 | TRBV5-6 | CASSLGTGSHEQYF | TGTGCCAGCAGCCTCGGGACAGGGAGCCACGAGCAGTACTTC
- | few | TRBJ2-1 | TRBV28 | CASSSYNEQFF | TGTGCCAGCAGTTCCTACAATGAGCAGTTCTTC
- | - | TRBJ1-1 | TRBV11-1 | CASSFLSREEAFF | TGTGCCAGCAGCTTTCTATCCCGGGAGGAAGCTTTCTTT
- | - | TRBJ2-7 | TRBV30 | CAWSVPNLRRDYEQYF | TGTGCCTGGAGTGTCCCGAACCTAAGACGAGACTACGAGCAGTACTTC
- | - | TRBJ2-5 | TRBV4-1 | CASSQGAVSGQYF | TGCGCCAGCAGCCAAGGGGCCGTTTCTGGGCAGTACTTC
TRBD1 | - | TRBJ2-7 | TRBV4-3 | CASSQTDREGREQYF | TGCGCCAGCAGCCAGACGGACAGGGAAGGGCGCGAGCAGTACTTC
- | - | TRBJ1-6 | TRBV30 | CAWRVTVDNSPLHF | TGTGCCTGGAGAGTCACAGTAGATAATTCACCCCTCCACTTT
TRBD2 | - | TRBJ2-3 | TRBV6-1 | CASSESVLGGARDTQYF | TGTGCCAGCAGTGAAAGTGTTCTCGGGGGGGCCAGGGATACGCAGTATTTT
- | few | TRBJ1-2 | TRBV5-1 | CASSLEQEYGYTF | TGCGCCAGCAGCTTGGAACAGGAATATGGCTACACCTTC
- | - | TRBJ1-1 | TRBV7-6 | CASSLARTNTEAFF | TGTGCCAGCAGCTTAGCGCGGACGAACACTGAAGCTTTCTTT
- | - | TRBJ1-2 | TRBV6-5 | CASISRSQGYTF | TGTGCCAGCATCTCGCGGTCCCAAGGCTACACCTTC
TRBD2 | once | TRBJ2-1 | TRBV9 | CASSVAFGTSEMNEQFF | TGTGCCAGCAGCGTAGCTTTCGGGACTAGCGAGATGAATGAGCAGTTCTTC
- | - | TRBJ1-1 | TRBV7-6 | CASSPSGLMNTEAFF | TGTGCCAGCAGCCCATCGGGACTTATGAACACTGAAGCTTTCTTT
- | - | TRBJ1-2 | TRBV5-5 | CASSLVIRLDYGYTF | TGTGCCAGCAGCTTGGTAATCCGTTTGGACTATGGCTACACCTTC
TRBD1 | few | TRBJ2-7 | TRBV19 | CATGTGLTYEQYF | TGTGCCACCGGGACAGGGTTAACCTACGAGCAGTACTTC
- | - | TRBJ2-7 | TRBV28 | CASSLGSGELRGQYF | TGTGCCAGCAGTTTAGGTTCGGGTGAGCTACGAGGGCAGTACTTC
- | - | TRBJ2-3 | TRBV7-3 | CASSLNGYNTDTQYF | TGTGCCAGCAGCTTAAACGGCTATAACACAGATACGCAGTATTTT
- | few | TRBJ2-1 | TRBV7-2 | CASSFMGRWTEQFF | TGTGCCAGCAGCTTCATGGGGAGGTGGACTGAGCAGTTCTTC
- | - | TRBJ2-3 | TRBV5-1 | CASSLGQESTDTQYF | TGCGCCAGCAGCTTGGGGCAGGAGAGCACAGATACGCAGTATTTT
- | - | TRBJ2-7 | TRBV5-6 | CASSLDRAYEQYF | TGTGCCAGCAGCTTGGACAGGGCCTACGAGCAGTACTTC
- | once | TRBJ1-3 | TRBV9 | CASSVGGLGRDYSGNTIYF | TGTGCCAGCAGCGTAGGAGGTCTCGGACGTGATTACTCTGGAAACACCATATATTTT
- | - | TRBJ2-5 | TRBV7-8 | CASSLEAHQETQYF | TGTGCCAGCAGCTTAGAGGCCCACCAAGAGACCCAGTACTTC
- | - | TRBJ1-2 | TRBV7-2 | CASSLNPGGHNGYTF | TGTGCCAGCAGCTTAAATCCGGGGGGCCACAACGGCTACACCTTC
TRBD1 | - | TRBJ2-7 | TRBV11-2 | CASSLSPDRSSYEQYF | TGTGCCAGCAGCTTAAGTCCGGACAGGAGCTCCTACGAGCAGTACTTC
- | - | TRBJ1-1 | TRBV6-5 | CASSLTGKKAFF | TGTGCCAGCAGTCTAACAGGGAAAAAAGCTTTCTTT
TRBD1 | few | TRBJ1-5 | TRBV28 | CASNLGGQNQPQHF | TGTGCCAGCAACCTGGGGGGACAGAACCAGCCCCAGCATTTT
- | once | TRBJ2-1 | TRBV27 | CASRAVGGLNNEQFF | TGTGCCAGCAGGGCAGTAGGGGGTTTGAACAATGAGCAGTTCTTC
- | - | TRBJ1-3 | TRBV30 | CAWTVDFRSGNTIYF | TGTGCCTGGACCGTTGACTTTCGCTCTGGAAACACCATATATTTT
- | - | TRBJ1-2 | TRBV11-2 | CASTPLPPGRDYGYTF | TGTGCCAGCACCCCACTCCCTCCGGGCAGGGACTATGGCTACACCTTC
TRBD1 | few | TRBJ2-7 | TRBV9 | CASSVSSGTGSDEQYF | TGTGCCAGCAGCGTATCATCCGGGACAGGGTCGGACGAGCAGTACTTC
TRBD1 | - | TRBJ1-1 | TRBV7-2 | CASSSLRDSYFSTEAFF | TGTGCCAGCAGCTCTCTCCGGGACAGTTATTTTAGCACTGAAGCTTTCTTT
- | - | TRBJ1-5 | TRBV28 | CASSFYLQPSNQPQHF | TGTGCCAGCAGTTTCTATCTCCAGCCCAGCAATCAGCCCCAGCATTTT
- | - | TRBJ2-3 | TRBV5-1 | CASSFGETRTDTQYF | TGCGCCAGCAGCTTTGGGGAGACGAGGACAGATACGCAGTATTTT
- | - | TRBJ1-4 | TRBV9 | CASSVGGATNEKLFF | TGTGCCAGCAGCGTGGGGGGAGCAACTAATGAAAAACTGTTTTTT
TRBD1 | - | TRBJ2-2 | TRBV28 | CASSGDREVNDGELFF | TGTGCCAGCAGTGGCGACAGGGAAGTTAACGACGGGGAGCTGTTTTTT
- | - | TRBJ1-2 | TRBV5-6 | CASSRGGRPDGYTF | TGTGCCAGCAGCCGCGGTGGCCGGCCAGATGGCTACACCTTC
- | - | TRBJ2-7 | TRBV5-1 | CASSLAMGSSYEQYF | TGCGCCAGCAGCTTGGCCATGGGATCCTCCTACGAGCAGTACTTC
- | - | TRBJ2-3 | TRBV19 | CASSTGLWDTQYF | TGTGCCAGTAGTACCGGGCTTTGGGATACGCAGTATTTT
- | - | TRBJ2-1 | TRBV19 | CASRRRHDLNLRSYNEQFF | TGTGCCAGTAGACGGCGGCATGACCTCAACCTTAGGTCCTACAATGAGCAGTTCTTC
- | - | TRBJ2-1 | TRBV2 | CASSGLVGEQFF | TGTGCCAGCAGTGGACTGGTTGGTGAGCAGTTCTTC
TRBD2 | - | TRBJ2-2 | TRBV11-2 | CASSLTSGYTGELFF | TGTGCCAGCAGTTTGACTAGCGGGTACACCGGGGAGCTGTTTTTT
- | once | TRBJ1-2 | TRBV2 | CASSVDSEANYGYTF | TGTGCCAGCAGTGTAGACAGCGAAGCTAACTATGGCTACACCTTC
TRBD1 | few | TRBJ1-6 | TRBV6-5 | CASSYSTGDNSPLHF | TGTGCCAGCAGTTACTCAACAGGGGATAATTCACCCCTCCACTTT
- | - | TRBJ1-5 | TRBV19 | CASSISTAYQPQHF | TGTGCCAGTAGTATATCGACGGCCTATCAGCCCCAGCATTTT
- | few | TRBJ1-1 | TRBV20-1 | CSASRGDGAFF | TGCAGTGCTTCGAGAGGGGACGGAGCTTTCTTT
- | once | TRBJ2-7 | TRBV27 | CASSLKGRVYEQYF | TGTGCCAGCAGTTTAAAAGGGAGAGTCTACGAGCAGTACTTC
- | once | TRBJ2-7 | TRBV11-3 | CASSLGEADYEQYF | TGTGCCAGCAGCTTAGGAGAAGCCGACTACGAGCAGTACTTC
TRBD2 | - | TRBJ2-7 | TRBV28 | CASSDAGGEQYF | TGTGCCAGCAGCGACGCGGGGGGCGAGCAGTACTTC
TRBD2 | - | TRBJ2-1 | TRBV6-4 | CASSPTSGSYNEQFF | TGTGCCAGCAGCCCGACTAGCGGGTCTTACAATGAGCAGTTCTTC